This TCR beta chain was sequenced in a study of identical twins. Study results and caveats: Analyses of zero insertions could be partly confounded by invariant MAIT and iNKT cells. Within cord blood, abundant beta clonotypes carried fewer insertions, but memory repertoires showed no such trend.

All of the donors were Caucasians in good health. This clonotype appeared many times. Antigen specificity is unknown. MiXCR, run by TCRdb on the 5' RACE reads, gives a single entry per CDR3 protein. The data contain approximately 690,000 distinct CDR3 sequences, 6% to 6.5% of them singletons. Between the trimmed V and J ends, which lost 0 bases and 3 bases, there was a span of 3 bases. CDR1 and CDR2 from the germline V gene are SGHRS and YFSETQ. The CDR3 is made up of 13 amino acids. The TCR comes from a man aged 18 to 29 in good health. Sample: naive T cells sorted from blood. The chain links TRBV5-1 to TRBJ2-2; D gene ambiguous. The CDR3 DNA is TGCGCCAGCAGCTTGGTGTACACCGGGGAGCTGTTTTTT. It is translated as CASSLVYTGELFF.